This T cell receptor beta chain originates from a study of PD-1 blockade in classical Hodgkin lymphoma. CDR1 and CDR2 from the germline V gene are SNHLY and FYNNEI. The CDR3 sequence is 15 residues long. The ends were cut back, 8 bases at V and 7 bases at J, with 20 bases in the middle. TCRdb keeps only in-frame clones here, not all; method: immunoSEQ multiplex PCR. Of more than 40,000 clones listed, approximately 67% are singletons. Sample time point: cycle 4 day 1 (C4D1), after 6 weeks of nivolumab. There was relapse after autologous stem cell transplantation in every patient, and there was variation in brentuximab vedotin exposure. This clone was observed a few times.

Sequences were derived from peripheral blood mononuclear cells (PBMCs), sampled before the fourth cycle of nivolumab. V is TRBV2 and J is TRBJ2-2; either TRBD1 or TRBD2 may supply D (5 bases each). The source of this sequence is a human donor with classical Hodgkin lymphoma. CDR3 nucleotides: TGTGCCAGCTCGAGGGGCAGGGAGCAAGTCGGGGAGCTGTTTTTT. Encoded protein: CASSRGREQVGELFF. The full variable domain, completed using reference TRBV2 and TRBJ2-2, is EPEVTQTPSHQVTQMGQEVILRCVPISNHLYFYWYRQILGQKVEFLVSFYNNEISEKSEIFDDQFSVERPDGSNFTLKIRSTKLEDSAMYFCASSRGREQVGELFFGEGSRLTVL.